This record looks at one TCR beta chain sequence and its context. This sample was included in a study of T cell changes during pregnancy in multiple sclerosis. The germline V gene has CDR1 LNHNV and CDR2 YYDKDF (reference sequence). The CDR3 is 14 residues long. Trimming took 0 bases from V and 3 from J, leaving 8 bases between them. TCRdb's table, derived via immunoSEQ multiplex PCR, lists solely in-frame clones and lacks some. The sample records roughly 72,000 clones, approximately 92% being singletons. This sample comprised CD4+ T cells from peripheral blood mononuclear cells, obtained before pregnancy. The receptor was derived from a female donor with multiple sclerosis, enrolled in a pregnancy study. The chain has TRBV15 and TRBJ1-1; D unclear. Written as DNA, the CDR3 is TGTGCCACCAGCAGAGATCCGGGTTACACTGAAGCTTTCTTT. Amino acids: CATSRDPGYTEAFF. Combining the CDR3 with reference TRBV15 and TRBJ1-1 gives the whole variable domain DAMVIQNPRYQVTQFGKPVTLSCSQTLNHNVMYWYQQKSSQAPKLLFHYYDKDFNNEADTPDNFQSRRPNTSFCFLDIRSPGLGDTAMYLCATSRDPGYTEAFFGQGTRLTVV.